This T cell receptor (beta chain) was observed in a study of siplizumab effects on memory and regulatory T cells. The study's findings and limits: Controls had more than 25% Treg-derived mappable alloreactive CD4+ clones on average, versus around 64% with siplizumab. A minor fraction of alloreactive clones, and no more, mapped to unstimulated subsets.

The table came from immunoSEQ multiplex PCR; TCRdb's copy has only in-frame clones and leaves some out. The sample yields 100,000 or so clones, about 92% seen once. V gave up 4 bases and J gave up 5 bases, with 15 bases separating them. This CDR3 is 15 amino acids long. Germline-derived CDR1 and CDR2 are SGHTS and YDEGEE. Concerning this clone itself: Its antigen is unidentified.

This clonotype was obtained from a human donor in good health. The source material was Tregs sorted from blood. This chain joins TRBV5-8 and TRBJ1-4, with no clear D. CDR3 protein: CASSGIIHRNEKLFF. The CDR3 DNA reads TGTGCCAGCAGCGGGATCATTCATCGGAATGAAAAACTGTTTTTT.